The clone carrying this T cell receptor beta chain was observed a few times. Its antigen remains unidentified. V lost 4 bases to trimming and J lost 7 bases, with 14 bases between them. The length of the CDR3 is 13 residues. Germline lookup yields CDR1 LGHNA and CDR2 YNFKEQ. The sample belongs to a study of T-cell memory formation after mild COVID-19. Across the whole study: TCR clusters were largely donor specific.

Study observations and caveats: Contracting clones from day 15 to 85 had balanced CD4/CD8; later expanders favoured CD4+. Researchers could not confirm that second-wave clones peaking on day 37 targeted SARS-CoV-2.

Constant-segment primers were used for 5'RACE, and the resulting TCR alpha and TCR beta cDNA libraries carried sample barcodes and UMIs. Using its own MiXCR run on the 5' RACE reads, TCRdb lists one record per CDR3 protein. The repertoire holds about 560,000 distinct CDR3 sequences, with roughly a fifth as singletons. The sequence was obtained from an adult woman who had mild COVID-19 (a few samples of this study predate the infection). Cell type and time point are not known. Source material: PBMCs or a T cell subset sorted from them (not recorded which). The chain uses TRBV4-2 and TRBJ2-7; D ambiguous. The CDR3 region has the DNA TGTGCCAGCAGCCCGCGAGGCCTAGAGGAGCAGTACTTC. Amino acid sequence: CASSPRGLEEQYF.